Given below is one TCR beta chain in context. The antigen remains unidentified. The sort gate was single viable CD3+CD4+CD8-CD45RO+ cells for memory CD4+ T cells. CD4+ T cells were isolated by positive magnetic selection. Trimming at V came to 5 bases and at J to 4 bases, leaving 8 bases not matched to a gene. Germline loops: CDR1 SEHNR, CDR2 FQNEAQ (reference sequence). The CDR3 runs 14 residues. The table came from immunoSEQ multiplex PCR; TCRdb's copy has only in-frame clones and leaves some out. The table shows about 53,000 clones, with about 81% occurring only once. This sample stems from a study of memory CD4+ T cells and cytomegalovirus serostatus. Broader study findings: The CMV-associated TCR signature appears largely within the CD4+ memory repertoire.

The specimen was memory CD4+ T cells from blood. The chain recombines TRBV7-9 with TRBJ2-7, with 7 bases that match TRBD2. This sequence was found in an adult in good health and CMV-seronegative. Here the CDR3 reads CASSLVGSGYEQYF. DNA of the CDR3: TGTGCCAGCAGCCTCGTCGGTAGCGGGTACGAGCAGTACTTC. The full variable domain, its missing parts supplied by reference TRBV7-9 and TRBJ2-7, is DTGVSQNPRHKITKRGQNVTFRCDPISEHNRLYWYRQTLGQGPEFLTYFQNEAQLEKSRLLSDRFSAERPKGSFSTLEIQRTEQGDSAMYLCASSLVGSGYEQYFGPGTRLTVT.